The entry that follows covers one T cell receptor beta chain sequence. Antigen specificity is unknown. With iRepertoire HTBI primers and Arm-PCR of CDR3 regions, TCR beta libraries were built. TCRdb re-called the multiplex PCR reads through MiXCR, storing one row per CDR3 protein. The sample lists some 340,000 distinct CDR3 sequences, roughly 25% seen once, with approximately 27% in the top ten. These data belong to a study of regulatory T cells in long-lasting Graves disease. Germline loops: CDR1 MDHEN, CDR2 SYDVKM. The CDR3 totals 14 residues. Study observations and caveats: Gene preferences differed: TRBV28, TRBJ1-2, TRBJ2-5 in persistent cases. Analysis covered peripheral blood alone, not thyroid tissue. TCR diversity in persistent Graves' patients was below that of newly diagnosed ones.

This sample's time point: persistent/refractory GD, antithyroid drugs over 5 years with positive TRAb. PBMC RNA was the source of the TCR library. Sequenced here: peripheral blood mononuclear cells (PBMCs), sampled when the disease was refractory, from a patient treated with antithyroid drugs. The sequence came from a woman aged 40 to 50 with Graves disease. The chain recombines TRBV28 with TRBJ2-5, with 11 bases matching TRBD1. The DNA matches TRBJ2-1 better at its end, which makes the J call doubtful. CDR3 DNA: TGTGCCAGCAGTTCCGGACAGGGGGCCAATGAGCAGTTCTTC. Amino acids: CASSSGQGANEQFF.